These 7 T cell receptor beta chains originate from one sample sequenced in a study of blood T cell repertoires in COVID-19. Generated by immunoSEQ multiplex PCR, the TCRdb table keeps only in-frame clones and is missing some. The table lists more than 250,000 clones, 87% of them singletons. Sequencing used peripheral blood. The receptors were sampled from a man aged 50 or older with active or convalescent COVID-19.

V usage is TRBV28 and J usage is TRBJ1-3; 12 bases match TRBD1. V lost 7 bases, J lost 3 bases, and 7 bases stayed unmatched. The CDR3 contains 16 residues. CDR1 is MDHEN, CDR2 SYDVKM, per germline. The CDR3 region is CASKSGQGARGNTIYF. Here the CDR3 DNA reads TGTGCCAGCAAATCGGGACAGGGGGCTCGTGGAAACACCATATATTTT.

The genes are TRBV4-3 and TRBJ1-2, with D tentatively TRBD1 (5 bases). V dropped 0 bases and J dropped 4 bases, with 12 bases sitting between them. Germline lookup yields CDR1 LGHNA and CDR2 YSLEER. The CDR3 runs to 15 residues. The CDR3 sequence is CASSQDLVTGYGYTF. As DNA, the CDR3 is TGCGCCAGCAGCCAAGATTTGGTCACAGGCTATGGCTACACCTTC.

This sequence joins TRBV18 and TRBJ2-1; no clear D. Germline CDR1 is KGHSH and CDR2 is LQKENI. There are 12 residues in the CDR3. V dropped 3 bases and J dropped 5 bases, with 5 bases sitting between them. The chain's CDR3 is CASSPSDNEQFF. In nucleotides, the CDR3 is TGTGCCAGCTCACCGTCAGACAATGAGCAGTTCTTC. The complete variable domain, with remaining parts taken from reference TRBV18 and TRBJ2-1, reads NAGVMQNPRHLVRRRGQEARLRCSPMKGHSHVYWYRQLPEEGLKFMVYLQKENIIDESGMPKERFSAEFPKEGPSILRIQQVVRGDSAAYFCASSPSDNEQFFGPGTRLTVL.

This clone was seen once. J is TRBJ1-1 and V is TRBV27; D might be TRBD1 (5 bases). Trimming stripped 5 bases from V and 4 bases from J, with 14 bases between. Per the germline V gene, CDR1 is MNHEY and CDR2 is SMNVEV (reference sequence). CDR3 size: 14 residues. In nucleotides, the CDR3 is TGTGCCAGCAGTCCCCTAACAGGCCCCACTGAAGCTTTCTTT. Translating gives CASSPLTGPTEAFF.

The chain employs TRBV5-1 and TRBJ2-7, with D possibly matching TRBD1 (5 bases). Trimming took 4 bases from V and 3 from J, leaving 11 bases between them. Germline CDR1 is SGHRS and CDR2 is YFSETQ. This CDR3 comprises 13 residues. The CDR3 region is CASSADKDYEQYF. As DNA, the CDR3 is TGCGCCAGCAGCGCGGACAAAGACTACGAGCAGTACTTC.

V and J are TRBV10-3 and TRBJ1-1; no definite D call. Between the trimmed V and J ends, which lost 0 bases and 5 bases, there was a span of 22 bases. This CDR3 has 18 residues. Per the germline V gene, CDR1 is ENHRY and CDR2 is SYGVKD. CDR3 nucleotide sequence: TGTGCCATCAGTGAGTCCCCCCACCAGTCGGGGAGCGGGACTGAAGCTTTCTTT. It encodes CAISESPHQSGSGTEAFF.

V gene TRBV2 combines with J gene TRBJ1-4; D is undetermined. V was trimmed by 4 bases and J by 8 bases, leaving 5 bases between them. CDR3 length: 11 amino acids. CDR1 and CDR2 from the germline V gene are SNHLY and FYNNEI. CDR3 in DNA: TGTGCCAGCAGTGCCCCGGAAAAACTGTTTTTT. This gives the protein CASSAPEKLFF.